This T cell receptor beta chain came from a study of human T cells and chemical hapten exposure. Germline V gives CDR1 MRHNA, CDR2 SNTAGT. The CDR3 has 15 amino acids. With V trimmed by 6 bases and J by 2 bases, 9 bases remained unmatched. The table lists this clonotype with many counts. Individual cDNA molecules received unique molecular identifiers in the library. MiXCR, applied by TCRdb to the RACE reads, yields one record per CDR3 protein. The data show about 120,000 distinct CDR3 sequences, around 15% seen once. Sample time point: patch test 1, 2 weeks after DPC sensitization. This sample's treatment: therapeutic diphenylcyclopropenone sensitization with weekly scalp DPC.

The clonotype comes from a man between 18 and 29 years old with alopecia areata. Some clones in this sample may be carry-over from other donors' samples. The chain carries TRBV6-4 and TRBJ2-5, with TRBD1 identical over 7 bases. The material was whole blood, obtained in connection with sensitization to the hapten diphenylcyclopropenone (DPC). CDR3: CASSETGDPQETQYF. In DNA form, the CDR3 reads TGTGCCAGCAGCGAAACAGGGGACCCACAAGAGACCCAGTACTTC.